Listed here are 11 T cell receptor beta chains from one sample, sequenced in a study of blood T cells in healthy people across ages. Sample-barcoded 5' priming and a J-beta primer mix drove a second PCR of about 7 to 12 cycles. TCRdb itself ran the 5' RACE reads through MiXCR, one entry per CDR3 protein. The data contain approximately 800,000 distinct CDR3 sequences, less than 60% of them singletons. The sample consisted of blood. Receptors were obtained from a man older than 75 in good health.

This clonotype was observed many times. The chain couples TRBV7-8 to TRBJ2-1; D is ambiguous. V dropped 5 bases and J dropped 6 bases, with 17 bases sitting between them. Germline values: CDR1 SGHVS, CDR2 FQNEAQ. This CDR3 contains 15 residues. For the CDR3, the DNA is TGTGCCAGCAGCCCCCGAGGCAATCCGGCCAATGAGCAGTTCTTC. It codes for CASSPRGNPANEQFF.

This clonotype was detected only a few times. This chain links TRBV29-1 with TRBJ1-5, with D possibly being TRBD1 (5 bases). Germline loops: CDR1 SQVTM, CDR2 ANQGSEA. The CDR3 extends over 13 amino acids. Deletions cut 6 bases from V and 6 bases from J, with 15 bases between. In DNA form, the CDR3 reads TGCAGCGTCTCCTGGGGGGTACGTCAGCCCCAGCATTTT. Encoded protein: CSVSWGVRQPQHF. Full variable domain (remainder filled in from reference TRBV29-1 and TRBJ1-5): SAVISQKPSRDICQRGTSLTIQCQVDSQVTMMFWYRQQPGQSLTLIATANQGSEATYESGFVIDKFPISRPNLTFSTLTVSNMSPEDSSIYLCSVSWGVRQPQHFGDGTRLSIL.

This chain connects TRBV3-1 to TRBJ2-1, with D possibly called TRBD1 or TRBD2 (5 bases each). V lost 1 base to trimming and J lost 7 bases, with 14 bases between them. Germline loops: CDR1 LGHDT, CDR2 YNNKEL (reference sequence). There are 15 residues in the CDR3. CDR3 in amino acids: CASSQGGRLGNEQFF. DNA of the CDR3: TGTGCCAGCAGCCAAGGGGGACGCCTGGGGAATGAGCAGTTCTTC.

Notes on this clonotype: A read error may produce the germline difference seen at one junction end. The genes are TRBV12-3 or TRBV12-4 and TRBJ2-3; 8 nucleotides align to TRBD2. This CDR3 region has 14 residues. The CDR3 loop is CASRGRGGTDMQYF. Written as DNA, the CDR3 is TGTGCCAGCAGGGGACGGGGGGGCACAGATATGCAGTATTTT.

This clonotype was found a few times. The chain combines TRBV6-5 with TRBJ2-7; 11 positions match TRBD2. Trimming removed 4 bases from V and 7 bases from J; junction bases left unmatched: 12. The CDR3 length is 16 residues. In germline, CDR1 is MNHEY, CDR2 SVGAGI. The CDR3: CASSSLSGTSGPEQYF. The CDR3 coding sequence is TGTGCCAGCAGTTCCCTTTCCGGGACTAGCGGCCCGGAGCAGTACTTC.

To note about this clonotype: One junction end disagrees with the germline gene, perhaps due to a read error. CDR3 nucleotides: TGCAGCCCTGGACTAGCGGGAGTTAATGAGCGGTTCTTC. It encodes CSPGLAGVNERFF. This sequence joins TRBV29-1 and TRBJ2-1, with 13 nucleotides matching TRBD2. Germline V lookup: CDR1 SQVTM, CDR2 ANQGSEA. The CDR3 totals 13 residues.

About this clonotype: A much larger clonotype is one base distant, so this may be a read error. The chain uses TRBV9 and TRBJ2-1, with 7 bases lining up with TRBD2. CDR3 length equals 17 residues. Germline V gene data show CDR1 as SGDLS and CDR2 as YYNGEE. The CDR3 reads CAGSVSLGGASYNEQFF. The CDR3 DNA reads TGTGCCGGCAGCGTATCCTTGGGAGGGGCTTCCTACAATGAGCAGTTCTTC.

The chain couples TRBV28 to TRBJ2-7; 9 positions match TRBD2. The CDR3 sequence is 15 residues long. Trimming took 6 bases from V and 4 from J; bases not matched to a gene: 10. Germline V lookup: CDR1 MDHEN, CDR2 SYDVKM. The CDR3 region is CASSTPKAGGYEQYF. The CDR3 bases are TGTGCCAGCAGCACCCCCAAGGCGGGAGGGTACGAGCAGTACTTC.

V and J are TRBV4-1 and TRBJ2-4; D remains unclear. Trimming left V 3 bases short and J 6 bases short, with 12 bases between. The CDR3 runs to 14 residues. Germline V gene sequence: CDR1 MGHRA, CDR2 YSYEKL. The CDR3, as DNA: TGCGCCAGCAGCCAGGCGGCAGGAGTAAACATTCAGTACTTC. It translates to CASSQAAGVNIQYF.

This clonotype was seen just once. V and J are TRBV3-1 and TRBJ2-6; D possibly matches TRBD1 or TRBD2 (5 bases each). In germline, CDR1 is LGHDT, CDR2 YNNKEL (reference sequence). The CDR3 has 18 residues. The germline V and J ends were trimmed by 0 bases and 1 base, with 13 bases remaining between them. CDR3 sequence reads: CASSQDPGAESGANVLTF. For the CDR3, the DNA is TGTGCCAGCAGCCAAGATCCCGGGGCAGAGTCTGGGGCCAACGTCCTGACTTTC.

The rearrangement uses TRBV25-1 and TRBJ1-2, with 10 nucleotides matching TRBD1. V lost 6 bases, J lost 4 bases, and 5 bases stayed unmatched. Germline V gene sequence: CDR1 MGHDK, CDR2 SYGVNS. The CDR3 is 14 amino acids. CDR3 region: CASRRTGGPYGYTF. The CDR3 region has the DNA TGTGCCAGCAGAAGGACAGGGGGGCCCTATGGCTACACCTTC.